This entry lists 3 T cell receptor beta chains sequenced from one sample in a study of T cells in localized non-small cell lung cancer. Assay used: immunoSEQ multiplex PCR; TCRdb lists only in-frame clones, some missing. The sample yields some 64,000 clones, roughly 90% seen once. The starting material was peripheral blood, obtained before any cancer treatment. Receptors originate from a woman aged 35-75 years with stage I lung adenocarcinoma.

The genes are TRBV7-9 and TRBJ2-1; the match to TRBD2 covers 8 bases. CDR3 length: 14 amino acids. The ends lost 4 bases at V and 7 bases at J; junction bases unmatched: 6. Germline assignment: CDR1 SEHNR and CDR2 FQNEAQ (reference sequence). This chain's CDR3 is CASSSSGLVNEQFF. CDR3 nucleotides: TGTGCCAGCAGCTCCTCGGGACTAGTAAATGAGCAGTTCTTC.

The genes are TRBV5-1 and TRBJ1-1; no firm D call. CDR1 and CDR2 (germline): SGHRS, YFSETQ. The CDR3 is 15 amino acids. Trimming removed 4 bases at V and 4 bases at J, with 17 bases between. In DNA form, the CDR3 reads TGCGCCAGCAGCGATTCACCCCCTCCGGTCACTGAAGCTTTCTTT. It yields the protein CASSDSPPPVTEAFF.

The V gene is TRBV19, the J gene TRBJ1-1, with 7 bases identical to TRBD1. The CDR3 length is 14 residues. Germline V gives CDR1 LNHDA, CDR2 SQIVND (reference sequence). J was trimmed by 0 bases and V by 7 bases; bases with no gene match: 5. CDR3 DNA: TGTGCCAGTACCCAGGGACAGTTGAACACTGAAGCTTTCTTT. Translation: CASTQGQLNTEAFF. The whole variable domain, remainder taken from reference TRBV19 and TRBJ1-1, is DGGITQSPKYLFRKEGQNVTLSCEQNLNHDAMYWYRQDPGQGLRLIYYSQIVNDFQKGDIAEGYSVSREKKESFPLTVTSAQKNPTAFYLCASTQGQLNTEAFFGQGTRLTVV.